The entry below gives a single T cell receptor beta chain sequence along with its context. The data derive from a study of T cell changes during pregnancy in multiple sclerosis. Profiled with immunoSEQ multiplex PCR; TCRdb holds only in-frame clones, not every one. The table shows 60,000 to 70,000 clones, with around 91% occurring only once. This CDR3 region has 14 residues. Trimming pared 7 bases from V and 4 bases from J, leaving 14 bases between. Germline CDR1 is MDHEN and CDR2 is SYDVKM. The rearrangement uses TRBV28 and TRBJ2-1, with D uncertain. The specimen was peripheral blood, collected in the third trimester of pregnancy. The clonotype comes from a female donor in good health, enrolled as a control in a pregnancy study. CDR3 protein: CASTLAARYNEQFF. The DNA of the CDR3 is TGTGCCAGCACCCTGGCGGCCAGATACAATGAGCAGTTCTTC.